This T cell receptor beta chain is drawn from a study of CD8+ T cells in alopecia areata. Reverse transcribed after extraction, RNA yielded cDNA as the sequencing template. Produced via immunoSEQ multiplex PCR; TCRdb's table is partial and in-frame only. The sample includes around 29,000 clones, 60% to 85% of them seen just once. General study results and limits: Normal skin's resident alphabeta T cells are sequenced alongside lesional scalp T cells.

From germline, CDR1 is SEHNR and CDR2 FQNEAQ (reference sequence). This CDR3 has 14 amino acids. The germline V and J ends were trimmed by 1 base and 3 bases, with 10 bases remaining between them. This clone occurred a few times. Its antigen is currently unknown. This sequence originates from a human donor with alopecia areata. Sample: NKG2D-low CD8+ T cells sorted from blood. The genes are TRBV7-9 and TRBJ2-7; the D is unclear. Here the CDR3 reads CASSLVGPLYEQYF. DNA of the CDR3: TGTGCCAGCAGCTTAGTAGGGCCACTCTACGAGCAGTACTTC.